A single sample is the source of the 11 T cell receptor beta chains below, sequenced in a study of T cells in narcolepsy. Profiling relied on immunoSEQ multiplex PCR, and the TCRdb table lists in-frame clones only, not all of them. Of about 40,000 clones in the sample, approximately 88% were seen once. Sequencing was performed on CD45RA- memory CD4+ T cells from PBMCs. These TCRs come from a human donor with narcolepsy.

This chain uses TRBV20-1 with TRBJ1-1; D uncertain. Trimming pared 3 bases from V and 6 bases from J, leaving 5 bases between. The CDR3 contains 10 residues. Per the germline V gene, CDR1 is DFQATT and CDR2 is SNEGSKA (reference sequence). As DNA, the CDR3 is TGCAGTGCTAGGGGTCCTGAAGCTTTCTTT. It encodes CSARGPEAFF.

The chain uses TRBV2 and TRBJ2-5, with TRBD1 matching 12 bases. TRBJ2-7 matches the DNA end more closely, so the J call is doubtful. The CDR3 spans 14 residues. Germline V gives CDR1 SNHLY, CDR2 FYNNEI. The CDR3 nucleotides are TGTGCCAGCAAAGGGGACAGGGGGCTGTACGAGCAGTACTTC. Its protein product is CASKGDRGLYEQYF.

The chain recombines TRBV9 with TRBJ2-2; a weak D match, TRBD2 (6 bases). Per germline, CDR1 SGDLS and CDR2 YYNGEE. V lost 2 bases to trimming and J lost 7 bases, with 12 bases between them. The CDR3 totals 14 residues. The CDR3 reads CASSVGTVSGELFF. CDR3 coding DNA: TGTGCCAGCAGCGTCGGGACTGTCAGCGGGGAGCTGTTTTTT. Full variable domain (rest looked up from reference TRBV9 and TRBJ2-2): DSGVTQTPKHLITATGQRVTLRCSPRSGDLSVYWYQQSLDQGLQFLIQYYNGEERAKGNILERFSAQQFPDLHSELNLSSLELGDSALYFCASSVGTVSGELFFGEGSRLTVL.

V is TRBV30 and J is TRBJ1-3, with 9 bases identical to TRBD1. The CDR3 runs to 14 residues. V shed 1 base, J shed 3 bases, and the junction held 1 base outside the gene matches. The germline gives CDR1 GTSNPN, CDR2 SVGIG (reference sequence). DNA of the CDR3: TGTGCCTGGAGTGAGACAGGGGGTGGAAACACCATATATTTT. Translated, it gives CAWSETGGGNTIYF.

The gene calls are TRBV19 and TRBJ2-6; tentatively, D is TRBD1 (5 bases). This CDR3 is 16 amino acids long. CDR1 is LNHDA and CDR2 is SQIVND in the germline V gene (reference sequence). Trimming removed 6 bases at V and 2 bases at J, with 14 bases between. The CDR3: CASRQGGRTGANVLTF. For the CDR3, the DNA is TGTGCCAGTAGGCAGGGTGGACGGACTGGGGCCAACGTCCTGACTTTC.

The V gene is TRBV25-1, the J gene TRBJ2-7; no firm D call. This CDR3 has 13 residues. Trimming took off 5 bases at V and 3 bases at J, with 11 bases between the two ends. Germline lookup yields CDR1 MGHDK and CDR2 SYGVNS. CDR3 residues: CASSLGGVYEQYF. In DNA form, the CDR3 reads TGTGCCAGCAGTTTGGGCGGTGTCTACGAGCAGTACTTC.

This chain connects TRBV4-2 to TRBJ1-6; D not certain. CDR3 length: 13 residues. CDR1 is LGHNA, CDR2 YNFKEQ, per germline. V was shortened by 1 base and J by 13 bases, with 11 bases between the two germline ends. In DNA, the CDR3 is TGTGCCAGCAGCCAAGGTTCCGCCGGGCCCCTCCACTTT. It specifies CASSQGSAGPLHF.

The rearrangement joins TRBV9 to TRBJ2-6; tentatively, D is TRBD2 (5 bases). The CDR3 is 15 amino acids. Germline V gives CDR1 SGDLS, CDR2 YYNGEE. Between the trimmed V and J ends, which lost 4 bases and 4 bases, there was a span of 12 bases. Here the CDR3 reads CASSPAVRGANVLTF. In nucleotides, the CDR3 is TGTGCCAGCAGCCCAGCGGTGCGAGGGGCCAACGTCCTGACTTTC.

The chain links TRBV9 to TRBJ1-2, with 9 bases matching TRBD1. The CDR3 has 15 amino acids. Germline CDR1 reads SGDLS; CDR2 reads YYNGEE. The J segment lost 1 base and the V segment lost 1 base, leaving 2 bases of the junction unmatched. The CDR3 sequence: CASSVKGQGNYGYTF. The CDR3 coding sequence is TGTGCCAGCAGCGTAAAGGGACAGGGTAACTATGGCTACACCTTC.

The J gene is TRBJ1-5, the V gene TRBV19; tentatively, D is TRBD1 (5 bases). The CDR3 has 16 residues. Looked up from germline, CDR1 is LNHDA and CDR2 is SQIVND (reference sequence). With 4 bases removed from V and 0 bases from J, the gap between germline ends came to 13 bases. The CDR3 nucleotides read TGTGCCAGTAGTAAAGACAGCACGATTAGCAATCAGCCCCAGCATTTT. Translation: CASSKDSTISNQPQHF.

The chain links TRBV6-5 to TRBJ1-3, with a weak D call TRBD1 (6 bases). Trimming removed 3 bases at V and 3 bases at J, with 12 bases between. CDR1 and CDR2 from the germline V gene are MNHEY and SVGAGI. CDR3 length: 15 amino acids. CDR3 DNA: TGTGCCAGCAGTTATGGTGGGGGGCTTGGAAACACCATATATTTT. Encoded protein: CASSYGGGLGNTIYF.